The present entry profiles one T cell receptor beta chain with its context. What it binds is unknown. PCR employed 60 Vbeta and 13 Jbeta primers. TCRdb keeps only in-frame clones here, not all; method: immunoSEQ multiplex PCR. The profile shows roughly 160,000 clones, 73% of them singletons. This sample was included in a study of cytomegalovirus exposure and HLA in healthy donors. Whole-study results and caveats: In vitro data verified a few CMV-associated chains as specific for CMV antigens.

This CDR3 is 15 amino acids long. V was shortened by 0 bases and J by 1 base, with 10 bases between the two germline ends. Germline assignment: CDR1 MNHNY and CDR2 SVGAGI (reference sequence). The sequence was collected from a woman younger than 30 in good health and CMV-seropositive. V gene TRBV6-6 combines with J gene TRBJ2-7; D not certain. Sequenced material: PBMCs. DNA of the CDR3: TGTGCCAGCAGTTACTCGAAGACTGGTTCCTACGAGCAGTACTTC. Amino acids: CASSYSKTGSYEQYF.